The present TCR beta chain was sequenced within a study of shared clonotypes between healthy human individuals. Findings and caveats of the study: Naive subsets typically showed greater estimated richness than memory subsets.

Details on this clone: The antigen remains undetermined.

Assay: immunoSEQ multiplex PCR; the TCRdb copy retains only in-frame clones and omits some. The data contain 2 million or so clones, about 94% of them seen just once; the ten biggest clones take up 0.85% to 1.3%. Cells designated naive CD8 were CD45RO-negative and were positively selected for CCR7, with terminally differentiated effector memory CD45RA+ cells excluded. The CDR3 is 15 residues long. V gave up 5 bases and J gave up 0 bases; unmatched junction bases: 4. CDR1 SGHNT and CDR2 YYREEE come from the germline V gene (reference sequence). The material sequenced was naive CD8+ T cells sorted from blood. The source of this sequence is a man aged 18 to 30 in good health. V is TRBV5-4 and J is TRBJ2-3; TRBD1 matches at 9 bases. In DNA form, the CDR3 reads TGTGCCAGCAGTGTCGGGACAGGGAGCACAGATACGCAGTATTTT. It specifies CASSVGTGSTDTQYF.